This TCR beta chain was observed in a study of low-dose radiotherapy and immunotherapy resistance in tumors. First-strand cDNA relied on TRAV- and TRBV-specific primers spanning alpha and beta chains. TCR amplification used about 18 PCR cycles, a constant-region primer and a V-primer adapter. TCRdb itself ran the reads through MiXCR, one entry per CDR3 protein. The repertoire holds 45,000 to 75,000 distinct CDR3 sequences, with around 25% as singletons. The time point is: before trial treatment. This clonotype has a count of ten or more. The source material was PBMCs, sampled before treatment. The receptor was isolated from a male donor with prostate cancer.

CDR3 amino acids: CAISQQGAVDQPQHF. Here the CDR3 DNA reads TGTGCCATCAGTCAACAGGGGGCCGTCGATCAGCCCCAGCATTTT. The chain recombines TRBV10-3 with TRBJ1-5, with 9 bases lining up with TRBD1. The germline V gene encodes CDR1 ENHRY and CDR2 SYGVKD. V shed 5 bases and J 5 bases; nucleotides not matched to a gene: 7. CDR3 length: 15 residues.